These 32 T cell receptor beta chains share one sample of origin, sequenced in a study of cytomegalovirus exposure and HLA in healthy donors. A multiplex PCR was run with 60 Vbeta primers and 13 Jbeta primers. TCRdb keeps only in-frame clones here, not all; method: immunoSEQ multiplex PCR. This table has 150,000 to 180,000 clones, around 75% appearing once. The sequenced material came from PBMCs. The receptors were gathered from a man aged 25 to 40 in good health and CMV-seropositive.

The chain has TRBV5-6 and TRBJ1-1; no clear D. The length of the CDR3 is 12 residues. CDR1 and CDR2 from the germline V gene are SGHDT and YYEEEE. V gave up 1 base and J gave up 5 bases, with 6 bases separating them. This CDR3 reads CASSLMTTEAFF. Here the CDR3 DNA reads TGTGCCAGCAGCTTGATGACAACTGAAGCTTTCTTT.

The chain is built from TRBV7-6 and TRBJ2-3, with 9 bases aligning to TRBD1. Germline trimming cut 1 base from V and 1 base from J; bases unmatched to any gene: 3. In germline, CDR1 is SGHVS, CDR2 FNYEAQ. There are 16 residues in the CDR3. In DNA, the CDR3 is TGTGCCAGCAGCTTAGATTGGACAGGGGGCACAGATACGCAGTATTTT. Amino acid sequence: CASSLDWTGGTDTQYF. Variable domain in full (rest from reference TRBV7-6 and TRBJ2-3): GAGVSQSPRYKVTKRGQDVALRCDPISGHVSLYWYRQALGQGPEFLTYFNYEAQQDKSGLPNDRFSAERPEGSISTLTIQRTEQRDSAMYRCASSLDWTGGTDTQYFGPGTRLTVL.

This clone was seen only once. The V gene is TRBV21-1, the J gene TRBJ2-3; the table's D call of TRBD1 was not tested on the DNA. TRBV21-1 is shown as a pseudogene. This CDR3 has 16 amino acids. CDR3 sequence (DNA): TGTGCCAGCAGCAAAGTTGGGACAGGGGGGTCAGATACGCAGTATTTT. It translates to CASSKVGTGGSDTQYF.

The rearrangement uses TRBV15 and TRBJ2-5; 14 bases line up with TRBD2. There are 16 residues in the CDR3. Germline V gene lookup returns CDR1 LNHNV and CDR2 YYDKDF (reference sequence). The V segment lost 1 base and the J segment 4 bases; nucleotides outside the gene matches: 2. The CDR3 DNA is TGTGCCACCAGCAGAGGACTAGCGGGAGGGTTAGAGACCCAGTACTTC. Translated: CATSRGLAGGLETQYF.

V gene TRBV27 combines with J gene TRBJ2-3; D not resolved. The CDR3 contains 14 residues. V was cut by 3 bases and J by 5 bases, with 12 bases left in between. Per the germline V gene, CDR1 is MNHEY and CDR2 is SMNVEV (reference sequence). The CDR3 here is CASSFRRDGDTQYF. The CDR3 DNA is TGTGCCAGCAGTTTCCGAAGAGATGGAGATACGCAGTATTTT.

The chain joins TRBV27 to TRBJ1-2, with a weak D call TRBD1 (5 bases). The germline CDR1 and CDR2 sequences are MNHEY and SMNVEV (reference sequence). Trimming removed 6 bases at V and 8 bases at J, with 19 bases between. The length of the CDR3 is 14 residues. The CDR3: CASSAGGPPGGYTF. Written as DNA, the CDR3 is TGTGCCAGCAGCGCCGGGGGACCCCCGGGGGGCTACACCTTC.

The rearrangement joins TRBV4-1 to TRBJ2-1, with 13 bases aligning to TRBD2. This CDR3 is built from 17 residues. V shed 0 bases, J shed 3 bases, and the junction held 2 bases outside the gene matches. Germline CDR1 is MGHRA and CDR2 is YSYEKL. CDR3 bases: TGCGCCAGCAGCCAAGAAGGGACTAGCGGGAACTACAATGAGCAGTTCTTC. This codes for CASSQEGTSGNYNEQFF.

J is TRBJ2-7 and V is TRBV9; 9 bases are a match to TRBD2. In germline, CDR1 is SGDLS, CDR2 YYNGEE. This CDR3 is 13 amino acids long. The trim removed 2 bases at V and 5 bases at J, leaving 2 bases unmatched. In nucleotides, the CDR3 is TGTGCCAGCAGCGTTAGCGGGAGTCACGAGCAGTACTTC. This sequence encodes CASSVSGSHEQYF. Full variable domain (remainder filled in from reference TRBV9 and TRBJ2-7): DSGVTQTPKHLITATGQRVTLRCSPRSGDLSVYWYQQSLDQGLQFLIQYYNGEERAKGNILERFSAQQFPDLHSELNLSSLELGDSALYFCASSVSGSHEQYFGPGTRLTVT.

The CDR3 reads CASSPLGLRGYTF. The CDR3 bases are TGCGCCAGCAGCCCACTAGGCCTTCGAGGCTACACCTTC. The chain couples TRBV5-1 to TRBJ1-2; D ambiguous. The CDR3 is made up of 13 amino acids. In germline, CDR1 is SGHRS, CDR2 YFSETQ. Trimming removed 4 bases from V and 8 bases from J, with 15 bases in between. Full variable domain (remainder filled in from reference TRBV5-1 and TRBJ1-2): KAGVTQTPRYLIKTRGQQVTLSCSPISGHRSVSWYQQTPGQGLQFLFEYFSETQRNKGNFPGRFSGRQFSNSRSEMNVSTLELGDSALYLCASSPLGLRGYTFGSGTRLTVV.

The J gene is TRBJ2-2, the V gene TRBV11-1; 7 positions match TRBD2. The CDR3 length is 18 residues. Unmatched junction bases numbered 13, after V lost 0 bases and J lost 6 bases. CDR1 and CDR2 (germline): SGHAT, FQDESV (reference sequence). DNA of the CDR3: TGTGCCAGCAGCTTAGCGCTGGGGGGTCTCCGGGGGGCCGGGGAGCTGTTTTTT. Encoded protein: CASSLALGGLRGAGELFF.

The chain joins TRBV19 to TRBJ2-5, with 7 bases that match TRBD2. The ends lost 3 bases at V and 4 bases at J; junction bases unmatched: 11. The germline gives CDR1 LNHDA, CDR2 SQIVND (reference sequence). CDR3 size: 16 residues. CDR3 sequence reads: CASSIGAGVLGETQYF. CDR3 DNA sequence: TGTGCCAGTAGTATCGGGGCGGGAGTGTTAGGAGAGACCCAGTACTTC. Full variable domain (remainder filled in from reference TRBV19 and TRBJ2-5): DGGITQSPKYLFRKEGQNVTLSCEQNLNHDAMYWYRQDPGQGLRLIYYSQIVNDFQKGDIAEGYSVSREKKESFPLTVTSAQKNPTAFYLCASSIGAGVLGETQYFGPGTRLLVL.

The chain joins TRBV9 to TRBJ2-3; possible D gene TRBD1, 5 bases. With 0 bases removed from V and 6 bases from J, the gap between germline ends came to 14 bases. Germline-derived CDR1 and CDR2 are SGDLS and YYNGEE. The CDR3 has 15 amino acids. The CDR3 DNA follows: TGTGCCAGCAGCGTAGAGGGGTGGAAAATGGATACGCAGTATTTT. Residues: CASSVEGWKMDTQYF. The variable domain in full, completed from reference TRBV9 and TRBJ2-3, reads DSGVTQTPKHLITATGQRVTLRCSPRSGDLSVYWYQQSLDQGLQFLIQYYNGEERAKGNILERFSAQQFPDLHSELNLSSLELGDSALYFCASSVEGWKMDTQYFGPGTRLTVL.

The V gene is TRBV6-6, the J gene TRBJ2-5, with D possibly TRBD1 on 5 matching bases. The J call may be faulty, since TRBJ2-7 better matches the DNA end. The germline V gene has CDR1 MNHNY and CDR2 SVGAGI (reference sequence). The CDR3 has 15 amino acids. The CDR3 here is CASSPGTGQRSEQYF. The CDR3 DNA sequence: TGTGCCAGCAGCCCCGGAACAGGCCAAAGGAGCGAGCAGTACTTC.

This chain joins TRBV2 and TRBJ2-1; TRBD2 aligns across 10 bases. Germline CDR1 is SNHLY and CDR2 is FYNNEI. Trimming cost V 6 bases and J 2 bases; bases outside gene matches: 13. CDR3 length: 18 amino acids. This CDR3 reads CASSYMIGLAAPYNEQFF. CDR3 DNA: TGTGCCAGCAGCTACATGATTGGACTAGCGGCCCCCTACAATGAGCAGTTCTTC.

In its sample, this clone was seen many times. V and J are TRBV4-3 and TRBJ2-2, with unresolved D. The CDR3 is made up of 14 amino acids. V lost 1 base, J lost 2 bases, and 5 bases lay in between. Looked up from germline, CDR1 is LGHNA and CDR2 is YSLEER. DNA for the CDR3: TGCGCCAGCAGCCAAGGGCCCAACACCGGGGAGCTGTTTTTT. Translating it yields CASSQGPNTGELFF.

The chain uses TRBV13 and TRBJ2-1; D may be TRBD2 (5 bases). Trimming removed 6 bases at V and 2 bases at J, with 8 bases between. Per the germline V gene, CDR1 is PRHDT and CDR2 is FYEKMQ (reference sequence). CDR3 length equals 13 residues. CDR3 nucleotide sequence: TGTGCCAGCAGATACGGGACCTACAATGAGCAGTTCTTC. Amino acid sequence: CASRYGTYNEQFF.

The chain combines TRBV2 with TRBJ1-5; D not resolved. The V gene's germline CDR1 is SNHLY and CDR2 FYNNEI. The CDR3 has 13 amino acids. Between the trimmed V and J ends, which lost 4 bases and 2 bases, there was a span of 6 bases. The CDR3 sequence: CASSGEGNQPQHF. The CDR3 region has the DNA TGTGCCAGCAGTGGCGAAGGCAATCAGCCCCAGCATTTT.

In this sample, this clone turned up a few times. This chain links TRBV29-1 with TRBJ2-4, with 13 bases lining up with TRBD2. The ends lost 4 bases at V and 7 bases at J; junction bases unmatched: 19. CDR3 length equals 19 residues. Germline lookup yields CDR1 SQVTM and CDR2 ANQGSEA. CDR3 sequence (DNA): TGCAGCGTTGGGGGGGGCCCCGCACTAGCGGGAGGGCCGTCGAACATTCAGTACTTC. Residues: CSVGGGPALAGGPSNIQYF. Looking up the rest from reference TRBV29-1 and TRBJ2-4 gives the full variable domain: SAVISQKPSRDICQRGTSLTIQCQVDSQVTMMFWYRQQPGQSLTLIATANQGSEATYESGFVIDKFPISRPNLTFSTLTVSNMSPEDSSIYLCSVGGGPALAGGPSNIQYFGAGTRLSVL.

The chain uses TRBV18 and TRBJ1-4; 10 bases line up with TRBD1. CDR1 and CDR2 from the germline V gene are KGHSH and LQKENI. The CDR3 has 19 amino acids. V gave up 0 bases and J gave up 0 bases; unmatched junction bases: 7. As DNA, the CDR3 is TGTGCCAGCTCACCACCGGGACAGGGGACGGGCTCAACTAATGAAAAACTGTTTTTT. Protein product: CASSPPGQGTGSTNEKLFF.

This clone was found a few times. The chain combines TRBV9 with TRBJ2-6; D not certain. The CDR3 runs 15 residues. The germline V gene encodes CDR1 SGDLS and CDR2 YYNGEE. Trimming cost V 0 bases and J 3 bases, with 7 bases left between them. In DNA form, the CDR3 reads TGTGCCAGCAGCGTAGATGAGCGTGGGGCCAACGTCCTGACTTTC. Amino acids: CASSVDERGANVLTF.

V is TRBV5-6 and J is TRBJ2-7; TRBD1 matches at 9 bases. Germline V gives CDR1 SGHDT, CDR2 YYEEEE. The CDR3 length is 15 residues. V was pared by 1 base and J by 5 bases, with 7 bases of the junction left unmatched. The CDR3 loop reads CASSLPDRGKDEQYF. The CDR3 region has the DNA TGTGCCAGCAGCTTGCCGGACAGGGGAAAAGACGAGCAGTACTTC.

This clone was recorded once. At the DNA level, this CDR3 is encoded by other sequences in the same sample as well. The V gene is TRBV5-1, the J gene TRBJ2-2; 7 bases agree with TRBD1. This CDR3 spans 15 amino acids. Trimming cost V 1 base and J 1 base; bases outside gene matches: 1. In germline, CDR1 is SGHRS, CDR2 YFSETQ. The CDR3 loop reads CASSLQGENTGELFF. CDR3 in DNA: TGCGCCAGCAGCTTGCAGGGGGAGAACACCGGGGAGCTGTTTTTT.

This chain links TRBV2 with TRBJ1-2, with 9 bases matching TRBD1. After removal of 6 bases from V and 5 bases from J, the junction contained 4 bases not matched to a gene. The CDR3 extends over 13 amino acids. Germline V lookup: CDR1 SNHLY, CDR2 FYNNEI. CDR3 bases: TGTGCCAGCAGCTCGACAGGGGGTTATGGCTACACCTTC. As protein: CASSSTGGYGYTF.

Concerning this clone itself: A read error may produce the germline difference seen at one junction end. DNA for the CDR3: TGTGCCAGCAGCGTTTCACAGGGGGGTCGCACTGGAGCTTTCTTT. It yields the protein CASSVSQGGRTGAFF. The chain recombines TRBV9 with TRBJ1-1; 8 bases match TRBD1. The CDR3 has 15 amino acids. Germline CDR1 reads SGDLS; CDR2 reads YYNGEE. Full variable domain (missing parts from reference TRBV9 and TRBJ1-1): DSGVTQTPKHLITATGQRVTLRCSPRSGDLSVYWYQQSLDQGLQFLIQYYNGEERAKGNILERFSAQQFPDLHSELNLSSLELGDSALYFCASSVSQGGRTGAFFGQGTRLTVV.

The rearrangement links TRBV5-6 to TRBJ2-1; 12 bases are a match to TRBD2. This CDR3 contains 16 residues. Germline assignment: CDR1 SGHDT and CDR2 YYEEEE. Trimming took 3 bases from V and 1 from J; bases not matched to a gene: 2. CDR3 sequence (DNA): TGTGCCAGCAGCTCACTAGCGGGGGGTTCCTACAATGAGCAGTTCTTC. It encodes CASSSLAGGSYNEQFF.

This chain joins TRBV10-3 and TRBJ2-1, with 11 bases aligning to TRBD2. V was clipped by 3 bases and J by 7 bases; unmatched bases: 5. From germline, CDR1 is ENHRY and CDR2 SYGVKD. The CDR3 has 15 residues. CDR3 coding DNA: TGTGCCATCAGTGAACGGCTAGCGGGGGGAAATGAGCAGTTCTTC. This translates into CAISERLAGGNEQFF.

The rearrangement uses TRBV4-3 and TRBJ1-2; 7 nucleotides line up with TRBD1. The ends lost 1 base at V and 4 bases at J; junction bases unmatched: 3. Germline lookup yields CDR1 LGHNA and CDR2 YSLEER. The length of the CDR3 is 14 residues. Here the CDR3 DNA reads TGCGCCAGCAGCCAAGGCAGGGGGACCTATGGCTACACCTTC. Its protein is CASSQGRGTYGYTF.

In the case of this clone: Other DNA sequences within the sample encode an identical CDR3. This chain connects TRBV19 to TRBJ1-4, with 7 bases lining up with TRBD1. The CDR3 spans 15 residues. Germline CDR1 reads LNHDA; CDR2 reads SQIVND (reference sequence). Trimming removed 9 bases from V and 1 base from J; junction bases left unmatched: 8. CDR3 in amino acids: CASRDSYLTNEKLFF. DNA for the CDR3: TGTGCCAGCCGGGACAGCTACTTAACTAATGAAAAACTGTTTTTT.

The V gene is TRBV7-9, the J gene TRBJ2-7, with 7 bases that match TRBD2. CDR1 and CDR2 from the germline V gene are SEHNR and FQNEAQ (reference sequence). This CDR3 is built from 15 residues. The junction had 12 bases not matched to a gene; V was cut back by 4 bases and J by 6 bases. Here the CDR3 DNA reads TGTGCCAGCAGCTCGAGCGGTGGGGGGGTCGGCGAGCAGTACTTC. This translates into CASSSSGGGVGEQYF.

In nucleotides, the CDR3 is TGTGCCAGCGCGGACAGGGGGGCAATGGACTATGGCTACACCTTC. Protein sequence: CASADRGAMDYGYTF. The V call is TRBV6-1, the J call TRBJ1-2; 10 bases map to TRBD1. The CDR3 runs to 15 residues. After removal of 8 bases from V and 3 bases from J, the junction contained 9 bases not matched to a gene. In germline, CDR1 is MNHNS, CDR2 SASEGT.

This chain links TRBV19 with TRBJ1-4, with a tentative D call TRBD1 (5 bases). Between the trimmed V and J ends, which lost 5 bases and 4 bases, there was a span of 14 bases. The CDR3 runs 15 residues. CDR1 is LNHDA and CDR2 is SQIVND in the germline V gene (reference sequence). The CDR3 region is CASSPRADNNEKLFF. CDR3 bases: TGTGCCAGTAGTCCCCGGGCGGACAATAATGAAAAACTGTTTTTT. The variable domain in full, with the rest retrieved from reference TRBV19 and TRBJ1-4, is DGGITQSPKYLFRKEGQNVTLSCEQNLNHDAMYWYRQDPGQGLRLIYYSQIVNDFQKGDIAEGYSVSREKKESFPLTVTSAQKNPTAFYLCASSPRADNNEKLFFGSGTQLSVL.

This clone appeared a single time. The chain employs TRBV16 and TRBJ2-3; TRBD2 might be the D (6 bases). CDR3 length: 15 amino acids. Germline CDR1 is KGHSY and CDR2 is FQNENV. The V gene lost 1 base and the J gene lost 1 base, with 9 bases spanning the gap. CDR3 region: CASSQYGGGTDTQYF. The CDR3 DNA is TGTGCCAGCAGCCAATACGGCGGGGGCACAGATACGCAGTATTTT. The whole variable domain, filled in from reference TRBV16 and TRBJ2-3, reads GEEVAQTPKHLVRGEGQKAKLYCAPIKGHSYVFWYQQVLKNEFKFLISFQNENVFDETGMPKERFSAKCLPNSPCSLEIQATKLEDSAVYFCASSQYGGGTDTQYFGPGTRLTVL.